The subject of this entry is one TCR beta chain. Antigen unknown. These data originate in a study of T cells after yellow fever vaccination. Overall study context: Any fraction with a low cell number was prepared using SMART-Seq v4 Ultra Low Input.

Study results and caveats: Of the clonotypes, a small share occurred in both CD4 and CD8 compartments. Sorted repertoires could include abundant contaminating clonotypes from bulk cells. In post-booster samples, most primary-vaccination clones reappeared (just under 97% CD4, roughly 90% CD8).

The germline V gene encodes CDR1 SGHRS and CDR2 YFSETQ. The length of the CDR3 is 14 residues. Trimming removed 4 bases at V and 0 bases at J, with 11 bases between. TCRdb reprocessed the 5' RACE reads with MiXCR, giving one entry per CDR3 protein. The sample carries 500,000 to 700,000 distinct CDR3 sequences, 15% to 20% recorded once. The gene calls are TRBV5-1 and TRBJ2-7; D may correspond to TRBD1 or TRBD2 (5 bases each). Material: PBMCs, obtained 15 days after the yellow fever booster vaccination. This TCR was recovered from a young man who received the YFV17D yellow fever vaccine. CDR3 loop: CASSPPGRSYEQYF. Here the CDR3 DNA reads TGCGCCAGCAGCCCTCCGGGGCGCTCCTACGAGCAGTACTTC.